Shown below are 23 T cell receptor beta chains from a single sample sequenced in a study of blood T cell repertoires in COVID-19. Produced via immunoSEQ multiplex PCR; TCRdb's table is partial and in-frame only. The sample gives approximately 240,000 clones, roughly 86% of which show up once; 4% is in the top ten. The specimen sequenced was peripheral blood. These receptors all come from a middle-aged man with acute or convalescent COVID-19.

The chain links TRBV21-1 to TRBJ2-1; the table's D call, TRBD2, has no DNA check behind it. TRBV21-1 has pseudogene status. This CDR3 spans 16 amino acids. The CDR3 here is CASSKVPAEGSNEQFF. The CDR3 DNA reads TGTGCCAGCAGCAAAGTTCCAGCGGAGGGTTCCAATGAGCAGTTCTTC.

The rearrangement uses TRBV12-5 and TRBJ2-3; 9 nucleotides line up with TRBD1. Trimming took 7 bases from V and 3 from J; bases not matched to a gene: 8. The CDR3 is 15 amino acids. CDR1 LGHNT and CDR2 FRNRAP come from the germline V gene. CDR3 region: CASVPGQGGTDTQYF. The CDR3 region has the DNA TGTGCTAGTGTCCCGGGACAGGGAGGAACAGATACGCAGTATTTT. The whole variable domain, filled in from reference TRBV12-5 and TRBJ2-3, reads DARVTQTPRHKVTEMGQEVTMRCQPILGHNTVFWYRQTMMQGLELLAYFRNRAPLDDSGMPKDRFSAEMPDATLATLKIQPSEPRDSAVYFCASVPGQGGTDTQYFGPGTRLTVL.

Comments on this clone: The junction differs from germline at one of its ends, possibly a read error. This chain joins TRBV5-1 and TRBJ1-1; D remains ambiguous. The germline gives CDR1 SGHRS, CDR2 YFSETQ. The CDR3 sequence is 13 residues long. The CDR3 DNA sequence: TGCGCCGGCAGCTTGGCGCAAGCGACTCAAGCTTTCTTT. Amino acids: CAGSLAQATQAFF.

This chain connects TRBV19 to TRBJ2-2; possibly TRBD1 for D (5 bases). The length of the CDR3 is 10 residues. Between the trimmed V and J ends, which lost 9 bases and 8 bases, there was a span of 7 bases. Germline V lookup: CDR1 LNHDA, CDR2 SQIVND (reference sequence). The CDR3 DNA reads as TGTGCCAGCAGGGCAGGGGAGCTGTTTTTT. Protein sequence: CASRAGELFF.

This clone was seen a single time. The J gene is TRBJ1-4, the V gene TRBV29-1, with D unresolved. V was clipped by 4 bases and J by 7 bases, with 10 bases between them. The CDR3 length is 12 residues. Germline CDR1 SQVTM, CDR2 ANQGSEA. CDR3 coding DNA: TGCAGCGTTGCCTCGGGTAGTGAAAAACTGTTTTTT. Protein sequence: CSVASGSEKLFF.

This chain uses TRBV2 with TRBJ1-5; 9 bases are a match to TRBD1. The CDR3 spans 15 residues. Germline V gene data show CDR1 as SNHLY and CDR2 as FYNNEI. With V trimmed by 6 bases and J by 0 bases, 3 bases remained unmatched. CDR3 in DNA: TGTGCCAGCAGACAGGGGGCCGGTAGCAATCAGCCCCAGCATTTT. This gives the protein CASRQGAGSNQPQHF.

The J gene is TRBJ1-2, the V gene TRBV9; D remains unclear. Per the germline V gene, CDR1 is SGDLS and CDR2 is YYNGEE. Trimming pared 0 bases from V and 4 bases from J, leaving 16 bases between. This CDR3 is built from 16 residues. The DNA of the CDR3 is TGTGCCAGCAGCGTAGATGGGCAGCACATCTCCTATGGCTACACCTTC. This gives the protein CASSVDGQHISYGYTF.

The V gene is TRBV3-1 (or the pseudogene TRBV3-2), the J gene TRBJ2-2; D perhaps matches TRBD1 (5 bases). Germline lookup yields CDR1 LGHDT and CDR2 YNNKEL (reference sequence). V lost 2 bases to trimming and J lost 6 bases, with 16 bases between them. This CDR3 spans 16 amino acids. The CDR3 protein is CASSQRQTIRAGELFF. The CDR3 nucleotides read TGTGCCAGCAGCCAACGACAGACCATACGGGCCGGGGAGCTGTTTTTT.

The V gene is TRBV4-2, the J gene TRBJ2-1, with 12 bases matching TRBD2. The germline CDR1 and CDR2 sequences are LGHNA and YNFKEQ. Trimming took 6 bases from V and 7 from J; bases not matched to a gene: 10. The CDR3 length is 16 residues. CDR3 DNA sequence: TGTGCCAGCAGTCGGAGACTAGCGGGAGTTGCGAATGAGCAGTTCTTC. It translates to CASSRRLAGVANEQFF.

This clone turned up a few times. This sequence joins TRBV11-3 and TRBJ2-5, with D unresolved. The germline gives CDR1 SGHNT, CDR2 YENEEA. Trimming removed 5 bases from V and 5 bases from J, with 18 bases in between. This CDR3 has 15 residues. This chain's CDR3 is CASSPPAKPRETQYF. The CDR3 DNA is TGTGCCAGCAGCCCCCCTGCCAAGCCCAGGGAGACCCAGTACTTC.

The chain couples TRBV2 to TRBJ2-2, with D tentatively TRBD2 (5 bases). The CDR3 length is 14 residues. Germline V lookup: CDR1 SNHLY, CDR2 FYNNEI. Trimming took 4 bases from V and 6 from J, leaving 12 bases between them. The CDR3 spells CASSVSYGAGELFF. The DNA of the CDR3 is TGTGCCAGCAGTGTGAGCTACGGGGCCGGGGAGCTGTTTTTT.

This clone came up once. This chain uses TRBV25-1 with TRBJ2-7; the D gene is possibly TRBD1 (5 bases). Germline CDR1 reads MGHDK; CDR2 reads SYGVNS. V lost 4 bases to trimming and J lost 0 bases, with 16 bases between them. The CDR3 length is 16 residues. Here the CDR3 DNA reads TGTGCCAGCAGTGTTTGGGGCCACCGGAGCTCCTACGAGCAGTACTTC. This encodes CASSVWGHRSSYEQYF.

This chain uses TRBV28 with TRBJ2-7; 8 bases match TRBD2. Germline lookup yields CDR1 MDHEN and CDR2 SYDVKM. CDR3 length: 14 residues. V shed 10 bases, J shed 5 bases, and the junction held 13 bases outside the gene matches. The CDR3 sequence: CATTRRREVNEQYF. CDR3 DNA: TGTGCCACGACACGAAGGCGGGAGGTAAACGAGCAGTACTTC.

This chain uses TRBV11-2 with TRBJ2-1; TRBD2 aligns across 8 bases. This CDR3 is built from 15 residues. V lost 2 bases, J lost 9 bases, and 9 bases stayed unmatched. Germline V gene sequence: CDR1 SGHAT, CDR2 FQNNGV. CDR3 residues: CASSLRLAPTPEQFF. The CDR3 DNA sequence: TGTGCCAGCAGCTTAAGACTAGCGCCAACCCCTGAGCAGTTCTTC. Looking up the rest from reference TRBV11-2 and TRBJ2-1 gives the full variable domain: EAGVAQSPRYKIIEKRQSVAFWCNPISGHATLYWYQQILGQGPKLLIQFQNNGVVDDSQLPKDRFSAERLKGVDSTLKIQPAKLEDSAVYLCASSLRLAPTPEQFFGPGTRLTVL.

The V call is TRBV28, the J call TRBJ2-7; D remains ambiguous. Trimming removed 6 bases from V and 2 bases from J, with 5 bases in between. CDR1 MDHEN and CDR2 SYDVKM come from the germline V gene. The CDR3 totals 11 residues. CDR3 sequence reads: CASSRTYEQYF. The CDR3, as DNA: TGTGCCAGCAGCAGGACCTACGAGCAGTACTTC.

The sample holds one count of this clone. The gene calls are TRBV5-6 and TRBJ1-2; 8 bases are shared with TRBD1. Per germline, CDR1 SGHDT and CDR2 YYEEEE. Losses at the gene ends were 6 bases for V and 3 bases for J; bases not matched to a gene: 4. The CDR3 covers 13 residues. The CDR3 loop is CASTGGGDYGYTF. The CDR3 DNA is TGTGCCAGCACAGGGGGCGGGGACTATGGCTACACCTTC.

The V and J genes are TRBV19 and TRBJ1-5, with D uncertain. Looked up from germline, CDR1 is LNHDA and CDR2 is SQIVND (reference sequence). Trimming took 3 bases from V and 6 from J, leaving 6 bases between them. CDR3 length equals 12 residues. The CDR3 sequence is CASSIGGQPQHF. The CDR3, as DNA: TGTGCCAGTAGTATCGGAGGTCAGCCCCAGCATTTT.

This clone was seen more than once but under ten times. The chain recombines TRBV29-1 with TRBJ1-2; maybe TRBD1 (6 bases). In germline, CDR1 is SQVTM, CDR2 ANQGSEA. V was clipped by 1 base and J by 2 bases, with 17 bases between them. This CDR3 contains 16 residues. CDR3 nucleotides: TGCAGCGTTGAAGTTAGACCAGGGGTGCTGAACTATGGCTACACCTTC. Translated: CSVEVRPGVLNYGYTF.

V is TRBV2 and J is TRBJ1-2; perhaps TRBD1 as D (6 bases). In germline, CDR1 is SNHLY, CDR2 FYNNEI. V was cut by 3 bases and J by 2 bases, with 13 bases left in between. The length of the CDR3 is 15 residues. The CDR3 region is CASSDVGRGNYGYTF. The CDR3, as DNA: TGTGCCAGCAGTGACGTGGGGAGGGGGAACTATGGCTACACCTTC.

Here the CDR3 reads CASSPLGPGEQYF. CDR3 nucleotides: TGCGCCAGCAGCCCCTTAGGCCCGGGTGAGCAGTACTTC. The chain has TRBV5-1 and TRBJ2-7; D is undetermined. The germline gives CDR1 SGHRS, CDR2 YFSETQ. V was pared by 4 bases and J by 7 bases, with 15 bases between. The CDR3 extends over 13 amino acids.

The chain recombines TRBV6-5 with TRBJ1-1, with D possibly matching TRBD1 (5 bases). The CDR3 loop spans 13 amino acids. Germline CDR1 reads MNHEY; CDR2 reads SVGAGI. V lost 7 bases and J lost 0, with 9 bases in between. The CDR3 nucleotides read TGTGCCAGCAAGGCAGGGTTGAACACTGAAGCTTTCTTT. It encodes CASKAGLNTEAFF.

The J gene is TRBJ1-4, the V gene TRBV18, with 7 bases fitting TRBD1. The CDR3 is 15 residues long. Trimming cost V 0 bases and J 5 bases; bases outside gene matches: 3. Germline CDR1 is KGHSH and CDR2 is LQKENI. CDR3: CASSPPGQINEKLFF. DNA for the CDR3: TGTGCCAGCTCACCACCGGGACAGATAAATGAAAAACTGTTTTTT.

The chain carries TRBV28 and TRBJ1-5; no firm D call. Germline-derived CDR1 and CDR2 are MDHEN and SYDVKM. Trimming pared 4 bases from V and 5 bases from J, leaving 3 bases between. The CDR3 has 11 amino acids. The CDR3 sequence is CASSSYQPQHF. CDR3 bases: TGTGCCAGCAGTTCTTATCAGCCCCAGCATTTT.